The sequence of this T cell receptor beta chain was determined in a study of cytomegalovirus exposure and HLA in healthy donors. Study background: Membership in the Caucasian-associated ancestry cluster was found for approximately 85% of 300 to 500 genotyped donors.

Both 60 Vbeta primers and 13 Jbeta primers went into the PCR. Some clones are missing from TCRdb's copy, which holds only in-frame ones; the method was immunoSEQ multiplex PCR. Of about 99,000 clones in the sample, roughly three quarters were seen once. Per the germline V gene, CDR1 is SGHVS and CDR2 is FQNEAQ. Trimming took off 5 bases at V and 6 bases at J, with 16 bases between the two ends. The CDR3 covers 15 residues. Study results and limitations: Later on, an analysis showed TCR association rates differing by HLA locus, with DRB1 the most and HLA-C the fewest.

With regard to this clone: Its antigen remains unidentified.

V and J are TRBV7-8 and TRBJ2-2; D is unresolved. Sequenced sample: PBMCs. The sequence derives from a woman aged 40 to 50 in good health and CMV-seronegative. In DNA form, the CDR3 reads TGTGCCAGCAGCCCTAACTCCCCCCGGGCCGGGGAGCTGTTTTTT. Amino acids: CASSPNSPRAGELFF.